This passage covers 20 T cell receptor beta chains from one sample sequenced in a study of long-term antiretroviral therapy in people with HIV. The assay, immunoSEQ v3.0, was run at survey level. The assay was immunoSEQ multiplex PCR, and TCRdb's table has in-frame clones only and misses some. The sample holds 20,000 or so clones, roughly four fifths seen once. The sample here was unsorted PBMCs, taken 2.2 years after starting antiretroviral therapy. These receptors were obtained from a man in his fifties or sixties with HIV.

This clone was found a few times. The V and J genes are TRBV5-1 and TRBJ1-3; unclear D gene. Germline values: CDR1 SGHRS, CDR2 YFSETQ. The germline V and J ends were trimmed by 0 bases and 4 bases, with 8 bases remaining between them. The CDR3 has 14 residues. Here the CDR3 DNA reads TGCGCCAGCAGCTTGGGAGCGGCGGGAAACACCATATATTTT. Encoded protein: CASSLGAAGNTIYF.

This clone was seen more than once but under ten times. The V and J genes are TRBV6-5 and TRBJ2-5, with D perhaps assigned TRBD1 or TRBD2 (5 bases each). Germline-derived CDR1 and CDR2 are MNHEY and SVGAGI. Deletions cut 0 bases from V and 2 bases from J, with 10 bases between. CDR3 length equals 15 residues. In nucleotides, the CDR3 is TGTGCCAGCAGTTACTCCGGGGCTGGACAAGAGACCCAGTACTTC. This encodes CASSYSGAGQETQYF.

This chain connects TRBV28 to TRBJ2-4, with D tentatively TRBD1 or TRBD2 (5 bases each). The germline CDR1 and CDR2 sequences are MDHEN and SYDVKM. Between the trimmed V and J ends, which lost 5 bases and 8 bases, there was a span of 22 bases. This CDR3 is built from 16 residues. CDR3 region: CASSPHPGQGVHIQYF. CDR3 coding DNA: TGTGCCAGCAGTCCCCATCCAGGGCAGGGAGTCCACATTCAGTACTTC.

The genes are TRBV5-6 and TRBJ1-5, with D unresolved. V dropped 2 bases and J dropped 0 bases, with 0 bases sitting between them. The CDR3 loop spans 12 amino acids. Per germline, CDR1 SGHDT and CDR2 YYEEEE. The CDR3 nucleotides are TGTGCCAGCAGCTTTAGCAATCAGCCCCAGCATTTT. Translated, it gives CASSFSNQPQHF.

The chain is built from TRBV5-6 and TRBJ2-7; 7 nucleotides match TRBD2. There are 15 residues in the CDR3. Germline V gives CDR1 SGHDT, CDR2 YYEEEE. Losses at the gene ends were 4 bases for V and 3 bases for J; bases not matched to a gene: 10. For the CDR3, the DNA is TGTGCCAGCAGCCAACCGGGACTAAGGAACTACGAGCAGTACTTC. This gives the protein CASSQPGLRNYEQYF.

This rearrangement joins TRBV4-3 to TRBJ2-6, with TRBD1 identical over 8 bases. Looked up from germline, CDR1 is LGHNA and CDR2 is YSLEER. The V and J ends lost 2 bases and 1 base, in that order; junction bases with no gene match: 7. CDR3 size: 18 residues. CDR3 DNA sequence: TGCGCCAGCAGCCAAATTTGGCAGGGGGCGTCTGGGGCCAACGTCCTGACTTTC. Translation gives CASSQIWQGASGANVLTF.

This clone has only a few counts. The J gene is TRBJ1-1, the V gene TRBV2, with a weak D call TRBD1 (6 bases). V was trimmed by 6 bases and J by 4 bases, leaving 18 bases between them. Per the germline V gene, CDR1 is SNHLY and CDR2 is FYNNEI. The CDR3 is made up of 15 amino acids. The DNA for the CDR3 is TGTGCCAGCAGGCCCCTTTCAGGGGTTCTCACTGAAGCTTTCTTT. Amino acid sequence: CASRPLSGVLTEAFF.

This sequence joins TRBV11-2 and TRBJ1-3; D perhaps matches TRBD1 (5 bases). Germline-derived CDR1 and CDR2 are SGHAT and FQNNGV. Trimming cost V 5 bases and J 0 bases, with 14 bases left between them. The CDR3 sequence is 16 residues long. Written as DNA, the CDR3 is TGTGCCAGCAGCCCGGGACGGGGCCGCTCTGGAAACACCATATATTTT. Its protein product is CASSPGRGRSGNTIYF.

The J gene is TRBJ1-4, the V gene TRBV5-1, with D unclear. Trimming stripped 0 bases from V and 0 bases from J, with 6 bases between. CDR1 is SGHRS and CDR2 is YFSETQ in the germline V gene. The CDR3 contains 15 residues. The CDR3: CASSLGPATNEKLFF. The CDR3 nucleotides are TGCGCCAGCAGCTTGGGACCGGCAACTAATGAAAAACTGTTTTTT.

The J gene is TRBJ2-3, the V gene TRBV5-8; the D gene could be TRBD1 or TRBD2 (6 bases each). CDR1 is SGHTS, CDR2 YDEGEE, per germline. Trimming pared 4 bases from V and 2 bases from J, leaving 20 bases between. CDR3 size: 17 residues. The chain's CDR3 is CASSPGQPRGATDTQYF. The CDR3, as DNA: TGTGCCAGCAGCCCCGGACAGCCGAGGGGGGCCACAGATACGCAGTATTTT.

The CDR3 sequence is CASSSGTANYGYTF. As DNA, the CDR3 is TGTGCCAGCAGTTCAGGGACGGCGAACTATGGCTACACCTTC. V is TRBV2 and J is TRBJ1-2; D possibly corresponds to TRBD1 (5 bases). The CDR3 has 14 amino acids. V lost 5 bases, J lost 2 bases, and 12 bases lay in between. The germline V gene encodes CDR1 SNHLY and CDR2 FYNNEI.

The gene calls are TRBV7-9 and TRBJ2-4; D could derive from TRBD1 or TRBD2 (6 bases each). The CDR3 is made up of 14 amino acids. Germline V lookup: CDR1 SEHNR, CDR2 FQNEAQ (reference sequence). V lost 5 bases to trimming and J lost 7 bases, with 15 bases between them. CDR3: CASSTGRAGNIQYF. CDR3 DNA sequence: TGTGCCAGCAGCACAGGGCGGGCGGGGAACATTCAGTACTTC.

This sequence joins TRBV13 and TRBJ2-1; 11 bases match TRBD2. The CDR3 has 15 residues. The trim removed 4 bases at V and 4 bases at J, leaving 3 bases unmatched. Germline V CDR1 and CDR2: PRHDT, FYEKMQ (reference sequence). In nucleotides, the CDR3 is TGTGCCAGCAGCTCACTAGCGGGAGTTTACAATGAGCAGTTCTTC. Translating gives CASSSLAGVYNEQFF.

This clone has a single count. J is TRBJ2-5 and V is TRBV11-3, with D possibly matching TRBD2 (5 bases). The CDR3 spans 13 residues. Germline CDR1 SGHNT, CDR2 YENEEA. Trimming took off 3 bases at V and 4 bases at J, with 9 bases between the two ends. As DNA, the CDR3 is TGTGCCAGCAGCTTTGGGGAGCGAGAGACCCAGTACTTC. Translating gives CASSFGERETQYF.

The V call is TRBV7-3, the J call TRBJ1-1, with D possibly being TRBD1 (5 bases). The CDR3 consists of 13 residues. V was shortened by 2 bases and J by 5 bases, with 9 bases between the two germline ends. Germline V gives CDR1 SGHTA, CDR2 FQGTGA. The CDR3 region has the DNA TGTGCCAGCAGCTTAGGAGGGGTGACTGAAGCTTTCTTT. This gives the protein CASSLGGVTEAFF.

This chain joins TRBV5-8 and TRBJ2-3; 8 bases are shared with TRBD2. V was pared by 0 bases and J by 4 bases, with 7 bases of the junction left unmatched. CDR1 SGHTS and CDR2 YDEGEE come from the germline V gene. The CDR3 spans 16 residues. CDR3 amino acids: CASSLGSGLGSDTQYF. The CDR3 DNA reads TGTGCCAGCAGCTTGGGATCGGGACTAGGATCAGATACGCAGTATTTT.

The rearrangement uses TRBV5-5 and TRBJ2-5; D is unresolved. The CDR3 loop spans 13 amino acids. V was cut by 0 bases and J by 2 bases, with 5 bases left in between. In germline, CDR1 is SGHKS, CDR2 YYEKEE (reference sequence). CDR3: CASSLDVQETQYF. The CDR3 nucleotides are TGTGCCAGCAGCTTGGACGTACAAGAGACCCAGTACTTC.

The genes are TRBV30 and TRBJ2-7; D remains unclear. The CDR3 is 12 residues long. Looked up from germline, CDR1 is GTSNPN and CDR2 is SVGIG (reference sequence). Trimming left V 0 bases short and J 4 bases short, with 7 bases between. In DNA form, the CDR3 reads TGTGCCTGGAGTGTAAGGTCTTACGAGCAGTACTTC. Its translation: CAWSVRSYEQYF.

CDR3 DNA sequence: TGCGCCAGCAGAGGGGCGTCTAGCGGGTTAAGCTCCTACAATGAGCAGTTCTTC. As protein: CASRGASSGLSSYNEQFF. The chain carries TRBV10-2 and TRBJ2-1, with TRBD2 matching 8 bases. This CDR3 is built from 18 residues. Germline lookup yields CDR1 WSHSY and CDR2 SAAADI. V was clipped by 6 bases and J by 0 bases; unmatched bases: 13.

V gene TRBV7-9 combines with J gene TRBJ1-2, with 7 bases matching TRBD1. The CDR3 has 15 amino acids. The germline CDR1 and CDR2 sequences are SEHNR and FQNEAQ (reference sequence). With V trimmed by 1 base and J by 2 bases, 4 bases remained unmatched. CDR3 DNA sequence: TGTGCCAGCAGCTTAGAGAGGGGGCGCAACTATGGCTACACCTTC. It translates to CASSLERGRNYGYTF.